The rows below give T cell receptor beta chains drawn from one sample of a study of T-cell reconstitution after alpha-beta-depleted transplantation in children. MiXCR, applied by TCRdb to the PCR reads, yields one record per CDR3 protein. This sample has around 300,000 distinct CDR3 sequences; around 7.1% occur once, and the top ten carry over 7.5%. The sequenced sample was peripheral blood, obtained 360 days after TCRalphabeta/CD19-depleted stem cell transplant. The receptors originated from a female patient aged 2 to 10 who had a stem cell transplant for Fanconi anemia, so the T cells may come from the graft donor. The CDR3 runs from the conserved cysteine through the conserved F or W. The D gene is left open where the match is weak. Clone size appears in some rows only: once, few, many, or a class for an expanded clone.

size,V,J,D,CDR3,DNA
many,TRBV5-1,TRBJ2-5,TRBD1,CASSLADRGQETQYF,TGCGCCAGCAGCTTGGCAGACAGGGGCCAAGAGACCCAGTACTTC
many,TRBV10-3,TRBJ2-1,-,CALGASGYNEQFF,TGTGCCCTCGGAGCTTCAGGATACAATGAGCAGTTCTTC
-,TRBV20-1,TRBJ2-3,TRBD2,CSAPASISGTDTQYF,TGCAGTGCCCCAGCTTCTATTAGCGGGACAGATACGCAGTATTTT
few,TRBV5-6,TRBJ1-5,TRBD1,CASSSHRGGQPQHF,TGTGCCAGCAGCTCCCACAGGGGAGGGCAGCCCCAGCATTTT
many,TRBV5-4,TRBJ2-5,-,CASSLGTAKETQYF,TGTGCCAGCAGCTTAGGTACAGCGAAAGAGACCCAGTACTTC
many,TRBV5-5,TRBJ1-1,TRBD1,CASSLAVGQGSNTEAFF,TGTGCCAGCAGCCTAGCCGTGGGACAGGGGAGTAACACTGAAGCTTTCTTT
many,TRBV9,TRBJ2-7,-,CASSVGGQDEQYF,TGTGCCAGCAGCGTCGGAGGCCAGGACGAGCAGTACTTC
-,TRBV7-8,TRBJ1-1,TRBD1,CASSLQGEYTEAFF,TGTGCCAGCAGCCTACAGGGGGAATACACTGAAGCTTTCTTT
many,TRBV27,TRBJ2-5,TRBD2,CASRGHGLAGQEETQYF,TGTGCCAGCAGGGGGCATGGTCTAGCGGGCCAAGAAGAGACCCAGTACTTC
-,TRBV20-1,TRBJ1-5,-,CSASFSPNQPQHF,TGCAGTGCTAGCTTCAGCCCCAATCAGCCCCAGCATTTT
many,TRBV19,TRBJ2-1,-,CASSPNPGQEFF,TGTGCCAGTAGTCCTAACCCGGGTCAGGAGTTCTTC
many,TRBV20-1,TRBJ2-2,-,CSARAFRGAGELFF,TGCAGTGCTAGAGCATTTCGGGGTGCCGGGGAGCTGTTTTTT
few,TRBV14,TRBJ2-3,TRBD1,CASSLRGHGTDTQYF,TGTGCCAGCAGCCTCAGGGGGCACGGTACAGATACGCAGTATTTT
-,TRBV7-9,TRBJ1-2,-,CAFEEGESYTF,TGTGCCTTTGAGGAGGGGGAGAGCTACACCTTC
many,TRBV29-1,TRBJ2-1,-,CSVERSHSAPYNEQFF,TGCAGCGTTGAAAGGTCTCACTCGGCGCCCTACAATGAGCAGTTCTTC
few,TRBV9,TRBJ2-5,-,CASSVGWGARVETQYF,TGTGCCAGCAGCGTAGGTTGGGGGGCACGGGTAGAGACCCAGTACTTC
few,TRBV27,TRBJ2-5,TRBD2,CASRAGGVYQTQYF,TGTGCCAGCAGGGCGGGGGGGGTCTACCAGACCCAGTACTTC
few,TRBV9,TRBJ2-1,-,CASSVFSGHNEQFF,TGTGCCAGCAGCGTCTTTAGCGGTCACAATGAGCAGTTCTTC
many,TRBV20-1,TRBJ2-7,TRBD1,CSAKTGGPRYEQYF,TGCAGTGCTAAGACAGGGGGACCCCGCTACGAGCAGTACTTC
-,TRBV18,TRBJ2-3,-,CASSDPVSGSTDTQYF,TGTGCCAGCTCGGACCCCGTAAGCGGTAGCACAGATACGCAGTATTTT
-,TRBV3-1,TRBJ2-5,TRBD1,CASSLRPDREETQYF,TGTGCCAGCAGCCTACGCCCGGACAGGGAAGAGACCCAGTACTTC
-,TRBV6-2/TRBV6-3,TRBJ2-1,-,CASSYPPSTALYNEQFF,TGTGCCAGCAGTTACCCACCCTCTACGGCTCTCTACAATGAGCAGTTCTTC
many,TRBV20-1,TRBJ2-3,-,CSARVRADTQYF,TGCAGTGCTAGAGTCAGGGCAGATACGCAGTATTTT
many,TRBV20-1,TRBJ1-1,-,CSASSPNTEAFF,TGCAGTGCTTCCAGTCCCAACACTGAAGCTTTCTTT
few,TRBV6-6,TRBJ2-7,-,CASIRVVGDEQYF,TGTGCCAGCATTAGGGTGGTGGGGGACGAGCAGTACTTC
-,TRBV20-1,TRBJ1-5,-,CSARDLAGTTGQPQHF,TGCAGTGCTAGAGATCTGGCCGGAACCACCGGGCAGCCCCAGCATTTT
few,TRBV5-1,TRBJ1-6,-,CASSLDVAGNSPLHF,TGCGCCAGCAGCTTGGACGTCGCAGGGAATTCACCCCTCCACTTT
many,TRBV29-1,TRBJ2-6,-,CSVARSTSGANVLTF,TGCAGCGTGGCCAGATCCACCTCTGGGGCCAACGTCCTGACTTTC
many,TRBV27,TRBJ2-3,-,CASSLRLRGDAQYF,TGTGCCAGCAGTTTACGATTGAGAGGGGATGCGCAGTATTTT
many,TRBV20-1,TRBJ2-5,TRBD2,CSARGGAGSETQYF,TGCAGTGCTAGAGGCGGAGCGGGGTCGGAGACCCAGTACTTC
-,TRBV6-2/TRBV6-3,TRBJ2-3,-,CASRRGARGGTDTQYF,TGTGCCAGCAGGAGGGGGGCCCGGGGCGGCACAGATACGCAGTATTTT
-,TRBV6-5,TRBJ1-1,-,CASKTNTEAFF,TGTGCCAGCAAGACGAACACTGAAGCTTTCTTT
few,TRBV21-1,TRBJ2-7,-,CASSTSGAYEQYF,TGTGCCAGCAGCACTAGCGGAGCCTACGAGCAGTACTTC
many,TRBV5-1,TRBJ2-2,-,CASRWGGELFF,TGCGCCAGCAGATGGGGCGGGGAGCTGTTTTTT
few,TRBV19,TRBJ2-2,-,CASTRAGAPNTGELFF,TGTGCCAGCACAAGAGCAGGGGCCCCCAACACCGGGGAGCTGTTTTTT
-,TRBV20-1,TRBJ2-2,-,CSALAANTGELFF,TGCAGTGCTTTAGCGGCGAACACCGGGGAGCTGTTTTTT
few,TRBV7-9,TRBJ1-4,-,CASSFKNEKLFF,TGTGCCAGCAGCTTTAAAAATGAAAAACTGTTTTTT
-,TRBV3-1,TRBJ1-6,-,CASSPTGIPYNSPLHF,TGTGCCAGCAGCCCCACAGGAATACCATATAATTCACCCCTCCACTTT
few,TRBV7-2,TRBJ1-2,-,CASGSRGRSYGYTF,TGTGCCAGCGGCTCTCGGGGCAGAAGCTATGGCTACACCTTC